Presented here are 10 T cell receptor beta chains from one specimen sequenced in a study of OX40 agonist ivuxolimab in advanced cancers. TCRdb keeps only in-frame clones here, not all; method: immunoSEQ multiplex PCR. Found here are about 77,000 clones, nearly 95% of them singletons; the top ten hold roughly 21%. Specimen: CD4+ or CD8+ T cells sorted from blood, collected in a trial of the OX40 agonist ivuxolimab. These receptors came from an adult with an advanced solid tumor such as melanoma, head and neck, liver or kidney cancer.

V gene TRBV6-1 combines with J gene TRBJ1-2; D may be TRBD1 (5 bases). This CDR3 contains 14 residues. Germline values: CDR1 MNHNS, CDR2 SASEGT. V lost 0 bases and J 2 bases, leaving 7 bases between the germline ends. The CDR3 bases are TGTGCCAGCAGTGAAGCCCCAGGGAACTATGGCTACACCTTC. Its translation is CASSEAPGNYGYTF.

The chain joins TRBV11-2 to TRBJ2-1; D assignment may be TRBD1 or TRBD2 (5 bases each). Trimming removed 5 bases from V and 7 bases from J, with 9 bases in between. The CDR3 is 12 amino acids. Germline assignment: CDR1 SGHAT and CDR2 FQNNGV. The CDR3 loop reads CASSRWGNEQFF. Written as DNA, the CDR3 is TGTGCCAGCAGCCGCTGGGGGAATGAGCAGTTCTTC.

The genes are TRBV4-1 and TRBJ1-1, with unresolved D. The ends were cut back, 3 bases at V and 4 bases at J, with 12 bases in the middle. Germline-derived CDR1 and CDR2 are MGHRA and YSYEKL. This CDR3 is built from 14 residues. The CDR3 protein is CASSHGEGGTEAFF. As DNA, the CDR3 is TGCGCCAGCAGCCACGGAGAGGGAGGCACTGAAGCTTTCTTT.

The chain uses TRBV4-3 and TRBJ2-1; 12 positions agree with TRBD2. After removal of 1 base from V and 0 bases from J, the junction contained 4 bases not matched to a gene. The germline CDR1 and CDR2 sequences are LGHNA and YSLEER. The CDR3 has 18 amino acids. CDR3 in amino acids: CASSQGLAGGSSYNEQFF. The DNA for the CDR3 is TGCGCCAGCAGCCAAGGCCTAGCGGGAGGGAGCTCCTACAATGAGCAGTTCTTC.

This rearrangement joins TRBV11-1 to TRBJ1-2, with a tentative D call TRBD1 (5 bases). V dropped 6 bases and J dropped 3 bases, with 20 bases sitting between them. The CDR3 contains 16 residues. The germline gives CDR1 SGHAT, CDR2 FQDESV (reference sequence). Here the CDR3 reads CASRGPGLTEYYGYTF. The CDR3 coding sequence is TGTGCCAGCAGGGGACCGGGACTGACCGAATACTATGGCTACACCTTC.

V usage is TRBV27 and J usage is TRBJ1-1; D remains unclear. CDR1 and CDR2 (germline): MNHEY, SMNVEV (reference sequence). This CDR3 contains 14 residues. V dropped 6 bases and J dropped 4 bases, with 15 bases sitting between them. The CDR3 region is CASRVHRTGTEAFF. CDR3 nucleotides: TGTGCCAGCAGGGTGCATAGGACGGGCACTGAAGCTTTCTTT.

The chain couples TRBV11-3 to TRBJ2-1, with no clear D. The V end was cut by 0 bases, the J end by 6 bases, with 6 bases between. The germline CDR1 and CDR2 sequences are SGHNT and YENEEA. This CDR3 has 13 amino acids. The DNA for the CDR3 is TGTGCCAGCAGCTTAGATCCAGCCAATGAGCAGTTCTTC. Residues: CASSLDPANEQFF.

The rearrangement joins TRBV5-4 to TRBJ2-3; TRBD2 agrees at 13 bases. This CDR3 spans 19 amino acids. Germline CDR1 is SGHNT and CDR2 is YYREEE (reference sequence). Unmatched junction bases numbered 13, after V lost 4 bases and J lost 2 bases. The chain's CDR3 is CASSLTSGGWGFFTDTQYF. The CDR3 coding sequence is TGTGCCAGCAGCCTGACTAGCGGGGGGTGGGGATTCTTCACAGATACGCAGTATTTT.

This chain uses TRBV10-3 with TRBJ1-5; possibly TRBD1 for D (5 bases). The CDR3 is 15 amino acids. Germline CDR1 and CDR2: ENHRY and SYGVKD. Trimming stripped 3 bases from V and 5 bases from J, with 14 bases between. This chain's CDR3 is CAISEGQGVYQPQHF. Written as DNA, the CDR3 is TGTGCCATCAGTGAAGGTCAGGGAGTCTATCAGCCCCAGCATTTT.

This chain connects TRBV9 to TRBJ1-2; 8 bases are shared with TRBD1. This CDR3 region has 14 residues. V gave up 5 bases and J gave up 3 bases; unmatched junction bases: 6. Germline V gene sequence: CDR1 SGDLS, CDR2 YYNGEE. The CDR3 nucleotides read TGTGCCAGCAGAGGCCAGGGGGCGTACTATGGCTACACCTTC. Its protein is CASRGQGAYYGYTF.